The sequence of this T cell receptor beta chain was determined in a study of cytomegalovirus exposure and HLA in healthy donors listed by TCRdb under 2017. With regard to the full study: An earlier analysis of approximately 640 of the donors reported approximately 290 Gb of sequence data and around 120 million unique TCR beta sequences from 150 million to 200 million T cells. Approximately 310 gigabases of sequencing data and 78 million or so unique TCR sequences were included in an early release covering 550 to 650 HLA-typed donors. Among the roughly 380 genotyped donors, around 81% belonged to the genetic ancestry cluster associated with self-reported Caucasian donors. The study aimed to test whether cataloging public T cell receptors could reveal signatures of past pathogen exposure. The T cell repertoires of some 670 subjects were profiled by immunosequencing and related to cytomegalovirus serostatus. Besides the first cohort of more than 650 subjects, a separate validation cohort made up of 120 different subjects was used. High-throughput TCR immunosequencing, statistical association of individual TCRs with disease status, and machine learning were combined to predict cytomegalovirus infection status. In a later analysis, previously published TCR beta repertoires from more than 500 donors were re-analyzed and high-resolution HLA genotyping was added so that TCR occurrence patterns could be studied. Rather than using new phenotypic data, the later analysis identified candidate immune exposures from TCR beta sequences and from how often those sequences occurred across donors. An earlier analysis of 587 of the donors applied high-throughput TCR beta sequencing to assess whether each TCR beta V gene segment acted as functional or pseudogenic. Donor age, sex, ethnicity and CMV serostatus were compiled alongside the repertoire data. A later genetic analysis used genome-wide SNP genotypes for about 65% of the 666 donors, treating that subset as a discovery cohort. All discovery cohort repertoires had been generated using a single sequencing platform. HLA typing covered class I and class II loci at four-digit resolution. The number of donors typed differed by locus, with 629-630 for A, B, C, DRB1 and DQB1, about 500 for DQA1, about 610 for DPA1, and some 440 for DPB1. About five DR-DQ haplotypes were treated as single units for association and clustering because of strong linkage in the cohort. Among about 390 genotyped donors of the cohort, an average of roughly 240,000 unique TCR beta nucleotide sequences were sequenced per donor, around 20% of them non-productive. Broad study findings and their caveats: Some IMGT-functional V segments, including TRBV6-2 and TRBV6-3, could not be told apart with the 87-base-pair reads, so those segments were excluded. A group of highly shared sequence variants was considered likely to be a technical artifact of the sequencing pipeline. This cohort had only TCR beta chains sequenced, and the lack of alpha or paired-chain data limited which features could be detected. A later analysis associated 17,000 or so TCR beta sequences with specific HLA alleles at a false discovery rate of 0.05. A further reported finding was that TCR beta sequences accurately predicted the HLA-A and HLA-B alleles for most subjects in the first cohort. The presence/absence analyses assumed that sequencing depth was roughly uniform across donors, and that assumption may not be true. In a later analysis, several top co-occurrence clusters were reported to appear linked to parvovirus B19, influenza, CMV and Epstein-Barr virus. Because some donors lacked HLA typing at each locus, the association tests relied only on the typed subset. According to a later analysis, TCR association rates differed among HLA loci, with DRB1 alleles showing the most associated TCRs and HLA-C alleles showing the fewest. In both the original and validation cohorts, the classifier was reported to diagnose cytomegalovirus status with high specificity and sensitivity. Most TCR sequences were seen in very few donors, while some public TCRs were found in many individuals. In a later analysis, HLA-associated TCR beta chains were found to be more clonally expanded and to have lower generation probabilities than equally common non-associated chains. Because counts were too low, roughly 17 rarely observed V segments, including chromosome 9 orphons, were left out of the earlier analysis of over 550 of the donors. Linkage disequilibrium might explain the correlated functional status among segregating V segments, but an unknown experimental factor could not be ruled out. A later genetic analysis associated a missense DCLRE1C variant with V-gene and J-gene trimming of TCR beta chains, and an independent cohort replicated the association. According to a later genetic analysis, donors in an Asian-associated ancestry cluster had fewer N-insertions in productive TCRs than the roughly 660-donor mean. When HLA alleles, especially DR and DQ, strongly co-occurred, attributing TCR associations to individual alleles was difficult. The authors suggested that the approach could potentially be generalized to other disease states and immunological phenotypes. A few of the identified cytomegalovirus-associated TCR beta chains were confirmed in vitro to be specific for cytomegalovirus antigens. Most CMV-associated TCR beta chains appeared to be HLA-restricted in a later analysis, and the HLA associations seemed to be driven largely by CMV exposure. For the cohort, immune exposure information was limited to CMV serostatus. In the study, roughly 160 TCR beta chains were listed as associated with cytomegalovirus. In an earlier analysis of some 500 of the donors, most TCR beta V segments appeared in productive rearrangements about 87% or about 30% of the time, broadly matching IMGT annotations.

In the case of this clone: This receptor's antigen is unknown. Base qualities are not at hand, and no much larger clone is one base apart.

The cohort was made up of approximately 670 healthy bone marrow donors. At the time of sampling, all cohort members were nominally healthy, though unrecorded immune exposures were likely present. The donor tested CMV seropositive, placing the donor among the roughly 300 seropositive members of the cohort. A peripheral blood sample was collected from each donor, and TCR beta sequencing was performed on peripheral blood mononuclear cells. The Qiagen DNeasy Blood Extraction Kit was used to extract genomic DNA from the blood cell samples. Library prep was done by the immunoSEQ multiplex PCR assay. For the multiplex PCR, a mixture combining 60 forward primers for TCR Vbeta segments and 13 reverse primers for TCR Jbeta segments was used. Amplification of the CDR3 region of rearranged TCR beta genes was performed with a multiplex PCR assay on genomic DNA. The amplified TCR beta libraries were sequenced on the Illumina HiSeq System as 87-base-pair reads. In the original analysis: In a later analysis, tens of millions of unique TCR beta chains were counted across the 500 to 850 repertoires, and around 10 million of these chains were shared by at least two donors. Raw reads were error-corrected and collapsed into unique sequences with a nearest-neighbor algorithm that merged closely related sequences to remove PCR and sequencing errors. Alignment of CDR3 sequences to IMGT reference sequences was used to assign V, D and J gene segments. Each retained sequence needed at least a six-nucleotide match to both a V gene segment and a J gene segment. A rearrangement counted as productive if the CDR3 had no stop codons and remained in frame with V and J, and every other rearrangement counted as non-productive. CDR3 was defined by IMGT convention, running from the second conserved V-encoded cysteine to the conserved J-encoded phenylalanine. In an earlier analysis of 500 to 650 of the donors, sequences lacking an unambiguous match to a single V gene segment were excluded. An earlier analysis of about 590 of the donors classified V segments as functional when productive rearrangements were above 56.7% and as segregating when the standard deviation between donors was above 5%. To diagnose cytomegalovirus status from the catalog of TCR beta chain sequences, a statistical classification framework was built. In a later analysis, V and J genes were assigned by comparing TCR nucleotide sequences against IMGT/GENE-DB human TR gene sequences. A later analysis assigned CDR3 sequences and most-parsimonious VDJ recombination scenarios with the TCRdist pipeline. A later analysis defined each TCR beta chain by its CDR3 amino acid sequence plus V-gene family, and excluded reads lacking a unique V-gene family. In a later analysis, 450 to 600 highly shared, low-generation-probability nucleotide sequences were removed to address suspected cross-contamination and a sequencing artifact. A later analysis calculated a clonal expansion index for each public chain from normalized within-repertoire ranks of inferred template counts. In a later analysis, generation probabilities were computed with a VDJ recombination model fitted to out-of-frame rearrangements, and the resulting probabilities were checked against IGoR. A later analysis scored TCR-TCR, TCR-HLA and TCR-CMV co-occurrence with hypergeometric tests, applying a repertoire-size bias correction to TCR pairs. A later analysis estimated false discovery rates by permuting HLA or CMV assignments 20 times. In a later analysis, co-occurring TCRs were grouped using DBSCAN, with TCRdist sequence similarity added in when clustering inside HLA-allele-positive subsets. Co-occurrence clustering excluded repertoires with fewer than 30,000 or more than 120,000 public chains, plus five with anomalous nucleotide sharing. The source is immuneACCESS, and TCRdb retained only in-frame sequences with V and J called. Part of the clones is not carried over; for the studies checked, unresolved V genes explain less than half of this, and the remainder is unexplained. V and J calls and clone size are those listed in that table; D and trimming were worked out from the DNA. This sample is represented by roughly 100,000 clones; about 74% of them were singletons. More than 9.5% of the sample rests with the top ten.

The germline V gene sets CDR1 to MDHEN and CDR2 to SYDVKM. Trimming removed 6 bases from V and 2 bases from J, leaving 22 bases between the germline ends. The CDR3 sequence holds 17 residues, the cysteine and phenylalanine included. The entry retains the CDR3 DNA only, 51 bases that are in frame from base 1. Recombination linked TRBV28 to TRBJ1-2; possibly the D gene is TRBD1, per 6 matching bases. The source is a male donor in good health and CMV-seropositive. The sequencing input was PBMCs. The nucleotide sequence reads TGTGCCAGCAGAAACCGGTTTGAAACAGGGAACAACTATGGCTACACCTTC. This is translated as CASRNRFETGNNYGYTF.